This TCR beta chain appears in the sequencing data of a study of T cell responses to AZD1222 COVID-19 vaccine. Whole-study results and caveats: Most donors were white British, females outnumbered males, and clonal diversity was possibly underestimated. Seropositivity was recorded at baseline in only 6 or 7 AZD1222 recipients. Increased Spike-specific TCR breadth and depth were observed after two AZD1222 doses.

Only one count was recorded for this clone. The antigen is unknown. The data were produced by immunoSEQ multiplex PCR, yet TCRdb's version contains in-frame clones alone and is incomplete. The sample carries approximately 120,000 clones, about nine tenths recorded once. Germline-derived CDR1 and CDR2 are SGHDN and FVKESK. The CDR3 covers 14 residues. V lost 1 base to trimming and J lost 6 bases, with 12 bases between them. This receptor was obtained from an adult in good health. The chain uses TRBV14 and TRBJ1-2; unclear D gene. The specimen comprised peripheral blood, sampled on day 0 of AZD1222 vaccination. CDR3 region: CASSQVGFGNGYTF. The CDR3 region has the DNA TGTGCCAGCAGCCAAGTCGGATTCGGGAATGGCTACACCTTC.